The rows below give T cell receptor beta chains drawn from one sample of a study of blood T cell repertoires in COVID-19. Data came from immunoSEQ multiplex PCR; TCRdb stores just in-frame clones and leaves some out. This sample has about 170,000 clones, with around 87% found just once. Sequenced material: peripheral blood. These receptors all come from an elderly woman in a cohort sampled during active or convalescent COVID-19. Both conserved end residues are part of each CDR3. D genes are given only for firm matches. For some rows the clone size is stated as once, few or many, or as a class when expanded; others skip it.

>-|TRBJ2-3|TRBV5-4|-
TGTGCCAGCAGCTTGGCCGGAGGGAGCGCCACAGATACGCAGTATTTT
CASSLAGGSATDTQYF
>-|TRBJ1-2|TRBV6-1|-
TGTGCCAGCAGTGAACCCCGGAGGGGCTACACCTTC
CASSEPRRGYTF
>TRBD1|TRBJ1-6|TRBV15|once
TGTGCCACCAGCAGAGATATCCGACAGGGGAATTCACCCCTCCACTTT
CATSRDIRQGNSPLHF
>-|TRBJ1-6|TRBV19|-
TGTGCCAGTAGTATAAGGGGAGGGGGTTCACCCCTCCACTTT
CASSIRGGGSPLHF
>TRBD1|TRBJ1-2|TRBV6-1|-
TGTGCCAGCAGTGAGAGACAGGGTATCTATGGCTACACCTTC
CASSERQGIYGYTF
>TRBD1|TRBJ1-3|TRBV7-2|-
TGTGCCAGCAGCTTAGGGGGTGTCGGACAGGGCTACTCTGGAAACACCATATATTTT
CASSLGGVGQGYSGNTIYF
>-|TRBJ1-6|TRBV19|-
TGTGCCAGTAGTATAGCGTCCAGGGGCAATTCACCCCTCCACTTT
CASSIASRGNSPLHF
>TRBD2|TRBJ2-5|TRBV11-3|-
TGTGCCAGCAGCTCGCGGGAGGAACACCAAGAGACCCAGTACTTC
CASSSREEHQETQYF
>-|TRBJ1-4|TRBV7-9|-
TGTGCCAGCAGCCCCCTCCTTTCCAACACCCCAGCAACTAATGAAAAACTGTTTTTT
CASSPLLSNTPATNEKLFF
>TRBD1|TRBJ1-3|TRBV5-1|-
TGCGCCAGCAGCTTGTGGGACAGCGGTATGGGAAACACCATATATTTT
CASSLWDSGMGNTIYF
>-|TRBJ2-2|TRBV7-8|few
TGTGCCAGCAGCTTAGAATTAACCGGGGAGCTGTTTTTT
CASSLELTGELFF
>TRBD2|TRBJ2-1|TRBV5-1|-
TGCGCCAGCAGCTTAAACGGGAGGGTAAATGAGCAGTTCTTC
CASSLNGRVNEQFF
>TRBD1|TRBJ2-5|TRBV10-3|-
TGTGCCATCAAGGGACAGGGGCCAGGGGAGACCCAGTACTTC
CAIKGQGPGETQYF
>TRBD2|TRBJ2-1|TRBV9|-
TGTGCCAGCAACCCTTCAGCGGGAAAAGGCTCCTACAATGAGCAGTTCTTC
CASNPSAGKGSYNEQFF
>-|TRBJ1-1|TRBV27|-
TGTGCCAGCAGTTTATCAGAGGTCTCCACTGAAGCTTTCTTT
CASSLSEVSTEAFF
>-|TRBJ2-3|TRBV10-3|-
TGTGCCATCAGGACAGTAAGCACAGATACGCAGTATTTT
CAIRTVSTDTQYF
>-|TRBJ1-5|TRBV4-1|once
TGCGCCAGCAGCCAAGATCTTAACAGTTTTGTGCCCCAGCATTTT
CASSQDLNSFVPQHF
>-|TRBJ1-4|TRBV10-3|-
TGTGCCATCAGGGACAGTACAACTAATGAAAAACTGTTTTTT
CAIRDSTTNEKLFF
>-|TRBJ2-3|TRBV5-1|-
TGCGCCAGCAGCTTGGGATTACGGGGGGCGATGTTCTACACAGATACGCAGTATTTT
CASSLGLRGAMFYTDTQYF
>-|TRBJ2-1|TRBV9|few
TGTGCCAGCAGCGTAGGGGCGTTCCACAATGAGCAGTTCTTC
CASSVGAFHNEQFF
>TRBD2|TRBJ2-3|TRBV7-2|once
TGTGCCAGCCGGACTAGCGAGACAGATACGCAGTATTTT
CASRTSETDTQYF
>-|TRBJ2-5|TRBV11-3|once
TGTGCCAGCAGCTTCTGGTTGCGGCCCCAAGAGACCCAGTACTTC
CASSFWLRPQETQYF
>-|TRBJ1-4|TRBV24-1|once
TGTGCCACCAGTGACCTAGGGGGGGCTGGGACTAATGAAAAACTGTTTTTT
CATSDLGGAGTNEKLFF
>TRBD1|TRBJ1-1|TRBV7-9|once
TGTGCCAGCAGCTTAGGTGACAGGGTTCCGGGTGAAGCTTTCTTT
CASSLGDRVPGEAFF
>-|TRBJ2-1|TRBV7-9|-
TGTGCCAGCAGCTTGAGCGGTAGCTCCTACAATGAGCAGTTCTTC
CASSLSGSSYNEQFF
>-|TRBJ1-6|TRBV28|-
TGTGCCAGCAGATCCTCGGGGGTCCATTGGTACAATTCACCCCTCCACTTT
CASRSSGVHWYNSPLHF
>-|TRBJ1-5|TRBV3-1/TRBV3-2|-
TGTGCCAGCAGCCAAGGATTCAGGCCAAGCCTCCAGCATTTT
CASSQGFRPSLQHF
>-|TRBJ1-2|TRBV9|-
TGTGCCAGCAGCGTAGATAGTTCGGGAGTGGTTGGCTACACCTTC
CASSVDSSGVVGYTF
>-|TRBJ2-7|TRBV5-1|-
TGCGCCAGCAGCTTTGGGGGGACTGCCTACGAGCAGTACTTC
CASSFGGTAYEQYF
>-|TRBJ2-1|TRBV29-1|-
TGCAGCGTGGGCAGAGGGGGGGGACACAATGAGCAGTTCTTC
CSVGRGGGHNEQFF
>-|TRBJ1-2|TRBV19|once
TGTGCCAGTAGTATTGAGGGGGTGAGACGGAACTATGGCTACACCTTC
CASSIEGVRRNYGYTF
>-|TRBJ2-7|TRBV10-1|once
TGCGCCAGCAGTAAAGGACAGAAGATTTCCTACGAGCAGTACTTC
CASSKGQKISYEQYF
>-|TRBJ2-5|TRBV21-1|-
TGTGCCAGCAGCAAAGTTCACCCCCCCCACGAACTACAAGAGACCCAGTACTTC
CASSKVHPPHELQETQYF
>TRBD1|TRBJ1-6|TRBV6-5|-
TGTGCCAGCAGTTACCCCAACAGGGGGAGGAATTCACCCCTCCACTTT
CASSYPNRGRNSPLHF
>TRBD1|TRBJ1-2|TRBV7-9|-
TGTGCCAGCAGTCCCAGAGCGGGACAGGGGCCCCACTATGGCTACACCTTC
CASSPRAGQGPHYGYTF
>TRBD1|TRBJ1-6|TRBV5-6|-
TGTGCCAGCAGCCCACAGGGGAATAATTCACCCCTCCACTTT
CASSPQGNNSPLHF
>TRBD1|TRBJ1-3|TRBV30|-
TGTGCCTGGAGTGGGGGACGGACAGGGGGAAACACCATATATTTT
CAWSGGRTGGNTIYF
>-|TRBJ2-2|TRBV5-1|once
TGCGCCAGCAGCTTCAGAAACACCGGGGAGCTGTTTTTT
CASSFRNTGELFF
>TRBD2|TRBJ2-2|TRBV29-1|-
TGCAGCGTTGAAGTTGTGCTAGCGGGTGAGACCGGGGAGCTGTTTTTT
CSVEVVLAGETGELFF
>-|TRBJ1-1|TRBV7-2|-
TGTGCCCGGGGATACACTGAAGCTTTCTTT
CARGYTEAFF
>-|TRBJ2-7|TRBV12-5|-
TGTGCTAGTGGTTTGGAGGAGTCCTACGAGCAGTACTTC
CASGLEESYEQYF
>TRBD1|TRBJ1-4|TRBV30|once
TGTGCCTGGAGTTCGACTTGGACAGGGCTAAATGAAAAACTGTTTTTT
CAWSSTWTGLNEKLFF
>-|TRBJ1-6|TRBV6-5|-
TGTGCCAGCAGATCCCTGAGAGGACAACAATCACCCCTCCACTTT
CASRSLRGQQSPLHF
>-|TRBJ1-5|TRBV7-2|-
TGTGCCAGCAGCCGCAGGGTAGGGGATCAGCCCCAGCATTTT
CASSRRVGDQPQHF
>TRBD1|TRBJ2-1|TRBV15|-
TGTGCCACCAGCAGACCGGGACAGGGGGCAGCTGAGCAGTTCTTC
CATSRPGQGAAEQFF
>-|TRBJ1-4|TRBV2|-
TGTGCCAGCAGTGATGTCAGAGGAGGGGAAAAACTGTTTTTT
CASSDVRGGEKLFF
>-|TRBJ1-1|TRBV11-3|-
TGTGCCAGCAGCTTCTCGCCGGGGAGGACTGAAGCTTTCTTT
CASSFSPGRTEAFF
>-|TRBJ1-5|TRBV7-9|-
TGTGCCAGCAGCTCCGCAGCGGCGGGTGTCGGTCAGCCCCAGCATTTT
CASSSAAAGVGQPQHF
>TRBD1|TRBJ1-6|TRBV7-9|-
TGTGCCAGCAGCTTAGCAGCAGGGACAGGGGATCGTAGTTCACCCCTCCACTTT
CASSLAAGTGDRSSPLHF
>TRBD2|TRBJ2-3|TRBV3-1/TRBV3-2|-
TGTGCCACTAGCGGGAGGGGGGCAGATACGCAGTATTTT
CATSGRGADTQYF
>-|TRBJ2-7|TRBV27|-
TGTGCCAGCAGGCCTAGCAGCTCCTACGAGCAGTACTTC
CASRPSSSYEQYF
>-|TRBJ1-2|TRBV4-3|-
TGCGCCAGCAGCCAAGTCCGGGGGAGTGGTGGCTACACCTTC
CASSQVRGSGGYTF
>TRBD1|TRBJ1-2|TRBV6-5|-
TGTGCCAGCAGACGACAGGGGGCGCGTTATGGCTACACCTTC
CASRRQGARYGYTF
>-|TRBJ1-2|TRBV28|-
TGTGCCAGCAGCCGAGCTAACTATGGCTACACCTTC
CASSRANYGYTF